Each of the 16 T cell receptor beta chains below was sequenced from the same sample in a study of T cells in Graves' hyperthyroidism and ophthalmopathy. Regions amplified from RNA transcripts were the TCR beta CDR3 regions. Researchers ran a first-round RT-PCR on the TCR CDR3 using the HTBI primer set. TCRdb re-called the multiplex PCR reads through MiXCR, storing one row per CDR3 protein. The sample has a few hundred thousand distinct CDR3 sequences; 19% are singletons. The sample consisted of blood. The source is a young woman with Graves' hyperthyroidism.

This clonotype was picked up many times. This chain joins TRBV6-5 and TRBJ1-5; D is unclear. The CDR3 runs 13 residues. V was cut by 0 bases and J by 5 bases, with 5 bases left in between. Germline V gene lookup returns CDR1 MNHEY and CDR2 SVGAGI. The CDR3 DNA reads TGTGCCAGCAGTTACTCATGGGATCAGCCCCAGCATTTT. Protein sequence: CASSYSWDQPQHF.

This clonotype occurred many times. This chain links TRBV12-3 or TRBV12-4 with TRBJ1-1; D uncertain. V was trimmed by 5 bases and J by 6 bases, leaving 16 bases between them. This CDR3 spans 14 amino acids. CDR3 region: CASSVGPRVAEAFF. CDR3 nucleotides: TGTGCCAGCAGTGTGGGTCCTCGGGTCGCTGAAGCTTTCTTT.

The chain recombines TRBV2 with TRBJ2-6, with D possibly matching TRBD1 (6 bases). Trimming took 8 bases from V and 1 from J, leaving 6 bases between them. Germline loops: CDR1 SNHLY, CDR2 FYNNEI. The CDR3 totals 13 residues. DNA for the CDR3: TGTGCCAGCCAGGGGTCTGGGGCCAACGTCCTGACTTTC. Residues: CASQGSGANVLTF.

This clonotype came up many times. The V and J genes are TRBV12-3 or TRBV12-4 and TRBJ1-1; D remains unclear. The ends were cut back, 6 bases at V and 2 bases at J, with 10 bases in the middle. This CDR3 region has 13 residues. The CDR3 DNA sequence: TGTGCCAGCAGCTATGACACCAACACTGAAGCTTTCTTT. Its translation: CASSYDTNTEAFF.

This clonotype was seen repeatedly, ten times or more. The V gene is TRBV19, the J gene TRBJ1-5; TRBD1 aligns across 8 bases. Germline V gene lookup returns CDR1 LNHDA and CDR2 SQIVND (reference sequence). V was pared by 6 bases and J by 6 bases, with 10 bases of the junction left unmatched. CDR3 size: 15 residues. In DNA, the CDR3 is TGTGCCAGTAGCCAACACCGGACAGGGCGTCAGCCCCAGCATTTT. Its translation is CASSQHRTGRQPQHF.

This clonotype was seen a handful of times. The chain couples TRBV30 to TRBJ1-5; possible D gene TRBD1, 6 bases. Germline CDR1 GTSNPN, CDR2 SVGIG (reference sequence). The CDR3 is 15 amino acids. Trimming took off 0 bases at V and 6 bases at J, with 15 bases between the two ends. The CDR3 nucleotides are TGTGCCTGGAGTGTAGGGGGTGGGTTGGGTCAGCCCCAGCATTTT. It is translated as CAWSVGGGLGQPQHF.

This clonotype showed up many times. The V call is TRBV5-1, the J call TRBJ1-2, with D tentatively TRBD1 (5 bases). This CDR3 region has 14 residues. Germline V lookup: CDR1 SGHRS, CDR2 YFSETQ. V lost 5 bases and J lost 2, with 13 bases in between. The CDR3 here is CASSIATENYGYTF. The CDR3 nucleotides read TGCGCCAGCAGTATCGCGACAGAAAACTATGGCTACACCTTC.

The table lists this clonotype with many counts. The rearrangement uses TRBV12-3 or TRBV12-4 and TRBJ1-5; TRBD1 might be the D (5 bases). This CDR3 comprises 15 residues. Trimming stripped 6 bases from V and 0 bases from J, with 12 bases between. The CDR3 nucleotides are TGTGCCAGCAGAAGGGGAGGATATAGCAATCAGCCCCAGCATTTT. Amino acid sequence: CASRRGGYSNQPQHF.

This clonotype was counted ten times or more. V gene TRBV20-1 combines with J gene TRBJ1-2, with no clear D. Trimming took 1 base from V and 0 from J, leaving 9 bases between them. CDR3 size: 14 residues. The germline V gene has CDR1 DFQATT and CDR2 SNEGSKA (reference sequence). The CDR3 spells CSARVYPSNYGYTF. Here the CDR3 DNA reads TGCAGTGCTAGAGTTTACCCTTCTAACTATGGCTACACCTTC.

Note on this clonotype: A read error may account for a junction end that differs from germline. This sequence joins TRBV12-3 or TRBV12-4 and TRBJ2-7; no reliable D call. The CDR3 spans 15 residues. The CDR3 bases are TGTGCCAGCAGTAAACCGAGCGTCAGGTCCTACGATCAGTACTTC. Protein product: CASSKPSVRSYDQYF.

Turning to this clonotype: This could be a read error, since a much larger clone is one nucleotide away. The chain recombines TRBV13 with TRBJ1-3; TRBD1 might be the D (5 bases). V dropped 4 bases and J dropped 8 bases, with 15 bases sitting between them. CDR3 length: 14 residues. Germline CDR1 is PRHDT and CDR2 is FYEKMQ (reference sequence). In nucleotides, the CDR3 is TGTGCCAGCAGCTCATTGACAGATTTGTACACCATATATTTT. Residues: CASSSLTDLYTIYF. Looking up the rest from reference TRBV13 and TRBJ1-3 gives the full variable domain: AAGVIQSPRHLIKEKRETATLKCYPIPRHDTVYWYQQGPGQDPQFLISFYEKMQSDKGSIPDRFSAQQFSDYHSELNMSSLELGDSALYFCASSSLTDLYTIYFGEGSWLTVV.

This clonotype was seen ten or more times. This chain links TRBV2 with TRBJ2-7, with a tentative D call TRBD1 (6 bases). With 6 bases removed from V and 1 base from J, the gap between germline ends came to 16 bases. This CDR3 is built from 15 residues. Germline V CDR1 and CDR2: SNHLY, FYNNEI. CDR3 sequence reads: CASSTVGQRSYEQYF. In DNA form, the CDR3 reads TGTGCCAGCAGCACCGTCGGACAGAGGTCCTACGAGCAGTACTTC.

The rearrangement joins TRBV12-3 or TRBV12-4 to TRBJ1-2; possible D gene TRBD1, 6 bases. The CDR3 runs 12 residues. The V and J ends lost 5 bases and 6 bases respectively, with 10 bases between them. DNA of the CDR3: TGTGCCAGCAGTCGGGGGCAGAATGGCTACACCTTC. This codes for CASSRGQNGYTF.

Ten or more counts support this clonotype. The CDR3 coding sequence is TGTGCCAGCAGCTTAATGGGGTTGGGGGGCGGACAGCCCCAGCATTTT. This translates into CASSLMGLGGGQPQHF. The chain employs TRBV7-3 and TRBJ1-5, with a weak D call TRBD1 (6 bases). The CDR3 extends over 16 amino acids. V was trimmed by 1 base and J by 7 bases, leaving 17 bases between them. Germline V gene sequence: CDR1 SGHTA, CDR2 FQGTGA.

This clonotype was seen many times. This chain joins TRBV12-3 or TRBV12-4 and TRBJ1-5, with 8 positions matching TRBD1. V dropped 5 bases and J dropped 0; count of bases not matched to a gene: 9. This CDR3 spans 17 amino acids. CDR3 protein: CASSRGQETYSNQPQHF. The DNA for the CDR3 is TGTGCCAGCAGTAGGGGACAGGAGACATATAGCAATCAGCCCCAGCATTTT.

This clonotype was counted many times. This rearrangement joins TRBV28 to TRBJ2-7; D could derive from TRBD1 or TRBD2 (5 bases each). Germline V gives CDR1 MDHEN, CDR2 SYDVKM. This CDR3 region has 14 residues. V was cut by 6 bases and J by 0 bases, with 12 bases left in between. The CDR3: CASSGTGASYEQYF. In nucleotides, the CDR3 is TGTGCCAGCAGCGGGACCGGGGCCTCCTACGAGCAGTACTTC.